The 30 T cell receptor beta chains below all came from one sample that was sequenced in a study of T cells in Graves' hyperthyroidism and ophthalmopathy. Amplified TCR beta CDR3 regions derived from RNA transcripts. TCR CDR3 underwent first-round RT-PCR with the HTBI primer set. TCRdb itself ran the multiplex PCR reads through MiXCR, one entry per CDR3 protein. The table lists roughly 380,000 distinct CDR3 sequences, 19% of them singletons, with around 4% in the top ten. Sequencing used blood. The source is a woman younger than 30 with Graves' hyperthyroidism.

Only one count was recorded for this clonotype. Given a much more abundant clone one base away, this may be a read error. The rearrangement joins TRBV4-2 to TRBJ1-1; a possible D gene is TRBD1 (5 bases). Germline-derived CDR1 and CDR2 are LGHNA and YNFKEQ. This CDR3 has 15 amino acids. Here the CDR3 reads CASSQGTPEGTESFF. In DNA, the CDR3 is TGTGCCAGCAGCCAAGGAACCCCGGAGGGGACTGAATCTTTCTTT.

This clonotype occurred many times. The chain carries TRBV7-2 and TRBJ2-7, with unresolved D. Trimming stripped 5 bases from V and 7 bases from J, with 12 bases between. This CDR3 is 12 amino acids long. Germline CDR1 is SGHTA and CDR2 is FQGNSA. DNA of the CDR3: TGTGCCAGCAGCCTCCCTGTAACGGAGCAGTACTTC. This encodes CASSLPVTEQYF.

This clonotype has just a few counts. At one end, the junction sequence differs from germline, possibly due to a read error. The chain couples TRBV10-3 to TRBJ1-3; D remains ambiguous. This CDR3 comprises 14 residues. Germline V gives CDR1 ENHRY, CDR2 SYGVKD. CDR3 protein: CAISDGLSGNTVYF. The CDR3 DNA sequence: TGTGCCATCAGTGACGGCCTCTCTGGAAACACCGTATATTTT.

This clonotype was counted at least ten times. V and J are TRBV30 and TRBJ2-6; D might be TRBD2 (6 bases). V dropped 4 bases and J dropped 1 base, with 8 bases sitting between them. The CDR3 consists of 14 residues. Germline V gene sequence: CDR1 GTSNPN, CDR2 SVGIG (reference sequence). The CDR3 loop is CAWTRGSGANVLTF. The CDR3 region has the DNA TGTGCCTGGACCCGGGGGTCTGGGGCCAACGTCCTGACTTTC.

This clonotype was found many times. The genes are TRBV2 and TRBJ2-2, with a possible D match to TRBD2 (7 bases). Looked up from germline, CDR1 is SNHLY and CDR2 is FYNNEI. Trimming took off 3 bases at V and 4 bases at J, with 12 bases between the two ends. The CDR3 runs to 15 residues. For the CDR3, the DNA is TGTGCCAGCAGTGACTCGGGGGGCCGCACCGGGGAGCTGTTTTTT. Protein sequence: CASSDSGGRTGELFF.

Ten or more counts support this clonotype. The V and J genes are TRBV30 and TRBJ2-5; TRBD2 matches at 7 bases. The J segment lost 5 bases and the V segment lost 0 bases, leaving 6 bases of the junction unmatched. This CDR3 region has 14 residues. The V gene's germline CDR1 is GTSNPN and CDR2 SVGIG (reference sequence). The CDR3 is CAWSVPAGKETQYF. In DNA form, the CDR3 reads TGTGCCTGGAGTGTACCAGCGGGGAAGGAGACCCAGTACTTC.

Regarding this clonotype: A much larger clone lies a single base off, so this may be a read error. V is TRBV30 and J is TRBJ2-7; 9 bases map to TRBD2. The CDR3 loop spans 15 amino acids. Trimming cost V 0 bases and J 2 bases; bases outside gene matches: 5. The germline V gene has CDR1 GTSNPN and CDR2 SVGIG (reference sequence). This chain's CDR3 is CAWSVLERGAYEQYV. CDR3 nucleotides: TGTGCCTGGAGTGTACTCGAGCGGGGGGCCTACGAGCAGTACGTC.

V gene TRBV4-1 combines with J gene TRBJ2-7; D unclear. Between the trimmed V and J ends, which lost 0 bases and 3 bases, there was a span of 12 bases. This CDR3 spans 15 amino acids. Germline V CDR1 and CDR2: MGHRA, YSYEKL. Here the CDR3 DNA reads TGCGCCAGCAGCCAAGAAAATCCGGGCCGCTACGAGCAGTACTTC. Translating it yields CASSQENPGRYEQYF.

There are many counts of this clonotype. The V gene is TRBV5-1, the J gene TRBJ1-2, with D possibly TRBD1 on 5 matching bases. V was clipped by 0 bases and J by 3 bases, with 15 bases between them. From germline, CDR1 is SGHRS and CDR2 YFSETQ. The CDR3 spans 16 residues. CDR3 nucleotide sequence: TGCGCCAGCAGCTTGGACGGGACCCCAATATACTATGGCTACACCTTC. It encodes CASSLDGTPIYYGYTF. The full variable domain, completed using reference TRBV5-1 and TRBJ1-2, is KAGVTQTPRYLIKTRGQQVTLSCSPISGHRSVSWYQQTPGQGLQFLFEYFSETQRNKGNFPGRFSGRQFSNSRSEMNVSTLELGDSALYLCASSLDGTPIYYGYTFGSGTRLTVV.

V is TRBV3-1 and J is TRBJ2-7, with 9 bases lining up with TRBD2. This CDR3 has 14 residues. Germline loops: CDR1 LGHDT, CDR2 YNNKEL (reference sequence). V shed 4 bases and J 3 bases; nucleotides not matched to a gene: 4. The CDR3 region is CASSPRGGLYEQYF. The CDR3 bases are TGTGCCAGCAGCCCGCGGGGGGGCCTCTACGAGCAGTACTTC.

This clonotype has just a few counts. CDR3 DNA sequence: TGTGCCAGCAGCTTAGAAGTTCAAAAGACAGCGCAAGAGACCCAGTACTTC. Translating it yields CASSLEVQKTAQETQYF. The chain links TRBV11-1 to TRBJ2-5; a possible D gene is TRBD1 (5 bases). Germline lookup yields CDR1 SGHAT and CDR2 FQDESV (reference sequence). Deletions cut 1 base from V and 2 bases from J, with 17 bases between. The CDR3 consists of 17 residues. Full variable domain (remainder filled in from reference TRBV11-1 and TRBJ2-5): EAEVAQSPRYKITEKSQAVAFWCDPISGHATLYWYRQILGQGPELLVQFQDESVVDDSQLPKDRFSAERLKGVDSTLKIQPAELGDSAMYLCASSLEVQKTAQETQYFGPGTRLLVL.

Ten or more counts support this clonotype. The genes are TRBV4-2 and TRBJ2-7, with D possibly TRBD1 on 6 matching bases. The CDR3 has 18 residues. CDR1 LGHNA and CDR2 YNFKEQ come from the germline V gene. The V and J ends lost 0 bases and 2 bases respectively, with 20 bases between them. This chain's CDR3 is CASSQDWGRQGGTYEQYF. The CDR3 DNA sequence: TGTGCCAGCAGCCAAGATTGGGGGCGACAAGGCGGAACCTACGAGCAGTACTTC.

In its sample, this clonotype was seen many times. V usage is TRBV19 and J usage is TRBJ1-2, with TRBD1 matching 8 bases. The germline V gene has CDR1 LNHDA and CDR2 SQIVND (reference sequence). The CDR3 extends over 13 amino acids. The V segment lost 7 bases and the J segment 8 bases; nucleotides outside the gene matches: 9. CDR3 coding DNA: TGTGCCAGTACTACCGACAGGGGTAAGGGCTACACCTTC. Translated, it gives CASTTDRGKGYTF.

Ten or more counts support this clonotype. The chain employs TRBV6-1 and TRBJ1-2; D ambiguous. Germline V gene data show CDR1 as MNHNS and CDR2 as SASEGT. CDR3 length: 13 residues. Trimming took 2 bases from V and 4 from J, leaving 8 bases between them. The CDR3 sequence is CASSELAVYGYTF. The CDR3 bases are TGTGCCAGCAGTGAATTGGCAGTCTATGGCTACACCTTC.

The chain recombines TRBV5-8 with TRBJ1-1; D is uncertain. CDR1 is SGHTS, CDR2 YDEGEE, per germline. The CDR3 has 12 amino acids. V lost 1 base and J lost 3, with 4 bases in between. In nucleotides, the CDR3 is TGTGCCAGCAGCTTGTTGCACACTGAAGCTTTCTTT. This sequence encodes CASSLLHTEAFF.

Many counts were recorded for this clonotype. V and J are TRBV12-3 or TRBV12-4 and TRBJ1-2; 7 nucleotides line up with TRBD1. Trimming at V came to 7 bases and at J to 5 bases, leaving 10 bases not matched to a gene. There are 14 residues in the CDR3. CDR3 in DNA: TGTGCCAGCATGGGGACAGAGACTCATTATGGCTACACCTTC. It codes for CASMGTETHYGYTF.

This clonotype was seen ten or more times. This CDR3 reads CASSYTSSLSEQYF. The CDR3 nucleotides read TGTGCCAGCAGTTATACTAGTTCCCTCTCCGAGCAGTACTTC. The V call is TRBV6-5, the J call TRBJ2-7; possible D gene TRBD2, 5 bases. The V gene's germline CDR1 is MNHEY and CDR2 SVGAGI. CDR3 size: 14 residues. The ends were cut back, 3 bases at V and 6 bases at J, with 15 bases in the middle.

This clonotype was counted at least ten times. The chain is built from TRBV6-5 and TRBJ1-2; maybe TRBD1 (6 bases). CDR1 and CDR2 (germline): MNHEY, SVGAGI. The CDR3 totals 16 residues. Trimming took 2 bases from V and 2 from J, leaving 15 bases between them. The CDR3 nucleotides read TGTGCCAGCAGTTACCAAGCAGGGGCCCTAAACTATGGCTACACCTTC. Its translation is CASSYQAGALNYGYTF.

The chain couples TRBV7-3 to TRBJ1-2, with D tentatively TRBD1 (5 bases). This CDR3 region has 13 residues. The V gene's germline CDR1 is SGHTA and CDR2 FQGTGA. V lost 0 bases to trimming and J lost 7 bases, with 9 bases between them. The CDR3 nucleotides read TGTGCCAGCAGCTTAACAGGGGATGCTGGCTACACCTTC. It encodes CASSLTGDAGYTF.

This clonotype was seen ten or more times. V gene TRBV27 combines with J gene TRBJ2-4; D is unclear. Trimming pared 3 bases from V and 2 bases from J, leaving 26 bases between. This CDR3 contains 20 residues. Germline V gene lookup returns CDR1 MNHEY and CDR2 SMNVEV (reference sequence). This CDR3 reads CASSFPSEVQINSTKNIQYF. The CDR3 DNA is TGTGCCAGCAGTTTCCCCTCTGAGGTCCAGATAAATAGTACCAAAAACATTCAGTACTTC.

This clonotype was recorded at least ten times. The chain couples TRBV11-2 to TRBJ2-7, with unresolved D. The germline V gene encodes CDR1 SGHAT and CDR2 FQNNGV. This CDR3 has 11 amino acids. Trimming stripped 3 bases from V and 7 bases from J, with 7 bases between. CDR3 sequence (DNA): TGTGCCAGCAGCTTCTTGGTGGAGCAGTACTTC. As protein: CASSFLVEQYF.

This clonotype was seen a few times. V usage is TRBV14 and J usage is TRBJ1-2; TRBD1 is a possible D gene (5 bases). V was shortened by 1 base and J by 6 bases, with 18 bases between the two germline ends. Germline CDR1 reads SGHDN; CDR2 reads FVKESK. This CDR3 spans 16 amino acids. The CDR3 DNA is TGTGCCAGCAGCCAAGCCCAGGGTAGGCCCCGGAATGGCTACACCTTC. Translation: CASSQAQGRPRNGYTF.

This clonotype was detected many times. CDR3 nucleotide sequence: TGTGCCAGCAGTTCCAGTTATAGCAATCAGCCCCAGCATTTT. It codes for CASSSSYSNQPQHF. This chain links TRBV6-5 with TRBJ1-5, with unresolved D. The V end lost 4 bases, the J end lost 0 bases, and 7 bases lay between the germline ends. Per germline, CDR1 MNHEY and CDR2 SVGAGI. This CDR3 contains 14 residues.

This clonotype was seen ten or more times. V is TRBV25-1 and J is TRBJ1-2, with 7 bases identical to TRBD1. The junction had 5 bases not matched to a gene; V was cut back by 2 bases and J by 8 bases. The CDR3 runs to 13 residues. Germline assignment: CDR1 MGHDK and CDR2 SYGVNS. CDR3 sequence reads: CASSEATGIGYTF. CDR3 bases: TGTGCCAGCAGTGAAGCGACAGGGATAGGCTACACCTTC.

There are a few counts of this clonotype. The CDR3 sequence: CASQGGQTNTGELFF. DNA of the CDR3: TGTGCCAGCCAAGGGGGACAGACGAACACCGGGGAGCTGTTTTTT. The J gene is TRBJ2-2, the V gene TRBV12-3 or TRBV12-4; 7 bases fit TRBD1. V gave up 8 bases and J gave up 0 bases; unmatched junction bases: 6. The CDR3 extends over 15 amino acids.

This clonotype was seen only a few times. The rearrangement links TRBV11-1 to TRBJ1-1; D gene ambiguous. This CDR3 has 18 residues. V was cut by 5 bases and J by 4 bases, with 26 bases left in between. CDR1 is SGHAT, CDR2 FQDESV, per germline (reference sequence). CDR3 amino acids: CASSPGEVFRYRGTEAFF. The DNA for the CDR3 is TGTGCCAGCAGCCCGGGCGAGGTGTTCCGCTACCGGGGCACTGAAGCTTTCTTT.

This clonotype was found many times. The rearrangement joins TRBV11-2 to TRBJ1-3; D not resolved. V was shortened by 3 bases and J by 4 bases, with 10 bases between the two germline ends. The length of the CDR3 is 14 residues. Germline V gene lookup returns CDR1 SGHAT and CDR2 FQNNGV. In nucleotides, the CDR3 is TGTGCCAGCAGCTTCGGTTCTCGGGGAAACACCATATATTTT. Encoded protein: CASSFGSRGNTIYF.

This clonotype was picked up many times. The genes are TRBV11-2 and TRBJ1-1; possible D gene TRBD1, 5 bases. The V and J ends lost 5 bases and 9 bases respectively, with 16 bases between them. CDR1 SGHAT and CDR2 FQNNGV come from the germline V gene. The CDR3 contains 13 residues. The CDR3 nucleotides read TGTGCCAGCAGCCCCAGGTACAGGAGTAAAGCTTTCTTT. Residues: CASSPRYRSKAFF. The full variable domain, rest sourced from reference TRBV11-2 and TRBJ1-1, is EAGVAQSPRYKIIEKRQSVAFWCNPISGHATLYWYQQILGQGPKLLIQFQNNGVVDDSQLPKDRFSAERLKGVDSTLKIQPAKLEDSAVYLCASSPRYRSKAFFGQGTRLTVV.

This clonotype was counted ten times or more. Written as DNA, the CDR3 is TGTGCCAGCAGTTACTGGGGGGCCCCCTATGGCTACACCTTC. This gives the protein CASSYWGAPYGYTF. The genes are TRBV6-5 and TRBJ1-2, with D perhaps TRBD1 (6 bases). The CDR3 sequence is 14 residues long. V was clipped by 1 base and J by 4 bases, with 10 bases between them. Germline-derived CDR1 and CDR2 are MNHEY and SVGAGI.

The V call is TRBV24-1, the J call TRBJ1-3; the match to TRBD1 covers 9 bases. This CDR3 has 16 residues. Per germline, CDR1 KGHDR and CDR2 SFDVKD. Trimming took 3 bases from V and 5 from J; bases not matched to a gene: 7. In nucleotides, the CDR3 is TGTGCCACCAGTGATACAAGACAGGGGGATAGAAACACCATATATTTT. This sequence encodes CATSDTRQGDRNTIYF.